This TCR beta chain was retrieved from a study of cytomegalovirus exposure and HLA in healthy donors. The germline gives CDR1 LNHDA, CDR2 SQIVND (reference sequence). V was pared by 5 bases and J by 0 bases, with 7 bases between. The CDR3 is made up of 13 amino acids. Of note for this clone: Its antigen is not known.

Study-wide findings and caveats: Previous analysis showed most TCR beta V segments were productive about 87% or about 30% of the time.

13 Jbeta primers and 60 Vbeta primers were used for the PCR. Generated by immunoSEQ multiplex PCR, the TCRdb table keeps only in-frame clones and is missing some. The table has 150,000 to 200,000 clones, 60% to 80% seen once. The clonotype was recovered from a man in his forties or fifties in good health and CMV-seropositive. This sequence joins TRBV19 and TRBJ1-2; D ambiguous. Sequencing was carried out using PBMCs. Written as DNA, the CDR3 is TGTGCCAGTAGTGCTGGAGCTAACTATGGCTACACCTTC. The encoded protein is CASSAGANYGYTF. The entire variable domain, with the rest obtained from reference TRBV19 and TRBJ1-2, is as follows: DGGITQSPKYLFRKEGQNVTLSCEQNLNHDAMYWYRQDPGQGLRLIYYSQIVNDFQKGDIAEGYSVSREKKESFPLTVTSAQKNPTAFYLCASSAGANYGYTFGSGTRLTVV.